The 19 T cell receptor beta chains below were found in one sample sequenced in a study of radiation and T cells in renal cell carcinoma. Time point given: blood 2 weeks post-SBRT. Sample treatment: 15 Gy SBRT to primary tumor, nephrectomy 4 weeks later. Profiled with immunoSEQ multiplex PCR; TCRdb holds only in-frame clones, not every one. The repertoire holds roughly 130,000 clones, with 80% to 90% as singletons. The specimen comprised blood, sampled from a patient whose treatment included radiotherapy and nephrectomy. All receptors come from a woman aged 55-70 years with renal cell carcinoma.

The J gene is TRBJ2-2, the V gene TRBV6-5, with TRBD2 identical over 7 bases. The length of the CDR3 is 15 residues. J gave up 0 bases and V 2 bases, and 0 bases lay outside the gene matches. The germline V gene has CDR1 MNHEY and CDR2 SVGAGI. CDR3 DNA sequence: TGTGCCAGCAGTTACCGGGGGGCGAACACCGGGGAGCTGTTTTTT. Encoded protein: CASSYRGANTGELFF.

This clone showed up just a few times. This chain links TRBV5-1 with TRBJ1-2; maybe TRBD1 (5 bases). The germline V and J ends were trimmed by 2 bases and 1 base, with 21 bases remaining between them. The germline V gene has CDR1 SGHRS and CDR2 YFSETQ. This CDR3 region has 18 residues. The CDR3 here is CASSFGSHDRTGNYGYTF. In nucleotides, the CDR3 is TGCGCCAGCAGCTTCGGAAGTCACGACAGAACGGGTAACTATGGCTACACCTTC.

This clone was observed a single time. The rearrangement uses TRBV28 and TRBJ2-7; 8 bases map to TRBD1. Germline V gene lookup returns CDR1 MDHEN and CDR2 SYDVKM. After removal of 5 bases from V and 7 bases from J, the junction contained 10 bases not matched to a gene. The CDR3 extends over 14 amino acids. CDR3 coding DNA: TGTGCCAGCAGTCTACAGGGGGGAACGCGGGAGCAGTACTTC. This sequence encodes CASSLQGGTREQYF.

The chain uses TRBV27 and TRBJ2-7; 12 positions match TRBD2. Unmatched junction bases numbered 0, after V lost 4 bases and J lost 2 bases. Germline CDR1 reads MNHEY; CDR2 reads SMNVEV (reference sequence). There are 14 residues in the CDR3. CDR3: CASSWTSGAYEQYF. The CDR3 coding sequence is TGTGCCAGCAGTTGGACTAGCGGGGCCTACGAGCAGTACTTC.

The CDR3 DNA sequence: TGTGCCAGCAGGGGGGGTTTGTACGAGCAGTACTTC. Its protein product is CASRGGLYEQYF. The rearrangement links TRBV7-9 to TRBJ2-7, with D possibly matching TRBD2 (6 bases). The CDR3 sequence is 12 residues long. V lost 6 bases, J lost 4 bases, and 10 bases lay in between. Germline V gene lookup returns CDR1 SEHNR and CDR2 FQNEAQ (reference sequence).

The rearrangement links TRBV28 to TRBJ1-3, with a possible D match to TRBD1 (6 bases). Germline values: CDR1 MDHEN, CDR2 SYDVKM. This CDR3 is built from 14 residues. V was cut by 6 bases and J by 2 bases, with 11 bases left in between. This CDR3 reads CASSPPGAGNTIYF. The CDR3 coding sequence is TGTGCCAGCAGCCCACCAGGGGCTGGAAACACCATATATTTT.

The rearrangement uses TRBV5-6 and TRBJ2-1; D is unclear. Germline-derived CDR1 and CDR2 are SGHDT and YYEEEE. CDR3 size: 11 residues. The germline V and J ends were trimmed by 2 bases and 10 bases, with 7 bases remaining between them. CDR3 region: CASSFSREQFF. CDR3 in DNA: TGTGCCAGCAGCTTCTCGAGGGAGCAGTTCTTC.

This clone was seen a few times. The V call is TRBV2, the J call TRBJ2-7, with D possibly being TRBD2 (5 bases). The CDR3 loop spans 13 amino acids. The germline CDR1 and CDR2 sequences are SNHLY and FYNNEI. Trimming took off 2 bases at V and 3 bases at J, with 8 bases between the two ends. In DNA, the CDR3 is TGTGCCAGCAGTGAACTCCGGGGCTACGAGCAGTACTTC. It codes for CASSELRGYEQYF.

The chain joins TRBV21-1 to TRBJ1-5; the table's D call of TRBD1 was not tested on the DNA. TRBV21-1 is a pseudogene locus. The CDR3 contains 15 residues. The DNA for the CDR3 is TGTGCCAGCAGCACCCCTCGGACAGGGGGTAAGGCTCAGCATTTT. It specifies CASSTPRTGGKAQHF.

This clone came up a few times. The rearrangement uses TRBV2 and TRBJ1-1; D is ambiguous. The CDR3 sequence is 15 residues long. Germline-derived CDR1 and CDR2 are SNHLY and FYNNEI. V gave up 3 bases and J gave up 8 bases, with 19 bases separating them. CDR3 protein: CASSDRGRPTEEAFF. The DNA for the CDR3 is TGTGCCAGCAGTGATAGAGGAAGGCCAACCGAAGAAGCTTTCTTT.

The chain recombines TRBV9 with TRBJ1-6, with D maybe TRBD1 (6 bases). V lost 4 bases, J lost 10 bases, and 15 bases lay in between. There are 14 residues in the CDR3. The germline gives CDR1 SGDLS, CDR2 YYNGEE. CDR3: CASSLTGKDSPLHF. As DNA, the CDR3 is TGTGCCAGCAGCCTAACAGGGAAGGACTCACCCCTCCACTTT.

The gene calls are TRBV9 and TRBJ1-2, with D maybe TRBD1 (6 bases). Germline-derived CDR1 and CDR2 are SGDLS and YYNGEE. V lost 0 bases to trimming and J lost 6 bases, with 18 bases between them. The CDR3 loop spans 16 amino acids. CDR3 coding DNA: TGTGCCAGCAGCGTAGGCCTTTTACAGGGACCGAATGGCTACACCTTC. It is translated as CASSVGLLQGPNGYTF.

The chain is built from TRBV7-3 and TRBJ1-1; D call uncertain. The CDR3 is made up of 13 amino acids. Per the germline V gene, CDR1 is SGHTA and CDR2 is FQGTGA. V lost 5 bases to trimming and J lost 4 bases, with 11 bases between them. CDR3 in amino acids: CASSPQYVTEAFF. The CDR3 DNA reads TGTGCCAGCAGCCCCCAATACGTCACTGAAGCTTTCTTT. The whole variable domain, remainder taken from reference TRBV7-3 and TRBJ1-1, is GAGVSQTPSNKVTEKGKYVELRCDPISGHTALYWYRQSLGQGPEFLIYFQGTGAADDSGLPNDRFFAVRPEGSVSTLKIQRTERGDSAVYLCASSPQYVTEAFFGQGTRLTVV.

CDR3 in amino acids: CASSFRTSGGLEEQYF. CDR3 nucleotides: TGTGCCAGCAGCTTTCGGACTAGCGGGGGCCTGGAGGAGCAGTACTTC. This rearrangement joins TRBV11-2 to TRBJ2-7; 13 bases map to TRBD2. The CDR3 is made up of 16 amino acids. The trim removed 3 bases at V and 7 bases at J, leaving 9 bases unmatched. Germline V lookup: CDR1 SGHAT, CDR2 FQNNGV.

The chain combines TRBV19 with TRBJ2-7, with TRBD1 identical over 8 bases. Germline V gene lookup returns CDR1 LNHDA and CDR2 SQIVND (reference sequence). This CDR3 is built from 13 residues. J gave up 4 bases and V 4 bases, and 3 bases lay outside the gene matches. The CDR3 nucleotides read TGTGCCAGTAGTACTCGGGACAGGTACGAGCAGTACTTC. Protein: CASSTRDRYEQYF.

V is TRBV7-9 and J is TRBJ1-3; D uncertain. The CDR3 runs 15 residues. Per germline, CDR1 SEHNR and CDR2 FQNEAQ (reference sequence). The V gene lost 4 bases and the J gene lost 0 bases, with 10 bases spanning the gap. The CDR3 protein is CASSYRYSSGNTIYF. DNA of the CDR3: TGTGCCAGCAGCTATAGGTACAGCTCTGGAAACACCATATATTTT.

The chain couples TRBV4-3 to TRBJ2-5; D may be TRBD2 (6 bases). CDR3 length: 15 residues. CDR1 is LGHNA and CDR2 is YSLEER in the germline V gene. The ends were cut back, 5 bases at V and 5 bases at J, with 18 bases in the middle. The CDR3 is CASSGGTSHGETQYF. CDR3 nucleotides: TGCGCCAGCAGCGGGGGGACCTCACATGGGGAGACCCAGTACTTC.

J is TRBJ2-7 and V is TRBV9; weak D call: TRBD1 (5 bases). CDR3 length: 15 residues. V was trimmed by 4 bases and J by 0 bases, leaving 14 bases between them. Germline V gene lookup returns CDR1 SGDLS and CDR2 YYNGEE. CDR3 in DNA: TGTGCCAGCAGCTCCTCAAAGGGGTTCTCCTACGAGCAGTACTTC. This sequence encodes CASSSSKGFSYEQYF. The entire variable domain, with the rest obtained from reference TRBV9 and TRBJ2-7, is as follows: DSGVTQTPKHLITATGQRVTLRCSPRSGDLSVYWYQQSLDQGLQFLIQYYNGEERAKGNILERFSAQQFPDLHSELNLSSLELGDSALYFCASSSSKGFSYEQYFGPGTRLTVT.

This clone was seen only a few times. The chain uses TRBV5-1 and TRBJ1-5, with D possibly TRBD1 on 5 matching bases. Germline V gene sequence: CDR1 SGHRS, CDR2 YFSETQ. The CDR3 totals 15 residues. Trimming cost V 4 bases and J 10 bases, with 21 bases left between them. Here the CDR3 DNA reads TGCGCCAGCAGCCGCGGCCAGGGTATAAATGAACCCCAGCATTTT. Translating it yields CASSRGQGINEPQHF. The whole variable domain, filled in from reference TRBV5-1 and TRBJ1-5, reads KAGVTQTPRYLIKTRGQQVTLSCSPISGHRSVSWYQQTPGQGLQFLFEYFSETQRNKGNFPGRFSGRQFSNSRSEMNVSTLELGDSALYLCASSRGQGINEPQHFGDGTRLSIL.